Listed below are T cell receptor beta chains from one sample, sequenced in a study of blood T cell repertoires in COVID-19. Only in-frame clones appear in the TCRdb table, and some are missing; sequencing was by immunoSEQ multiplex PCR. The sample has 250,000 to 350,000 clones; around 90% are singletons. Sequencing was done on a sample of peripheral blood. The origin of the receptors is a woman in her fifties or sixties who had recovered from COVID-19. CDR3s include the opening cysteine and the closing phenylalanine or tryptophan. The order of the fields is J gene, clone size, V gene, D gene, CDR3 length, CDR3 DNA, CDR3 protein. The D gene is left open where the match is weak. Clone size is not always given. Where it is, it says once, few, many or a class for expanded clones.

J gene: TRBJ2-1
clone size: NA
V gene: TRBV10-3
D gene: TRBD1
CDR3 length: 15
CDR3 DNA: TGTGCCATCAGTCCCCAGGGGGCAGGGTACAATGAGCAGTTCTTC
CDR3 protein: CAISPQGAGYNEQFF

J gene: TRBJ1-1
clone size: NA
V gene: TRBV19
D gene: NA
CDR3 length: 12
CDR3 DNA: TGTGCCAGTAGTATTGACAGGCGAGAAGCTTTCTTT
CDR3 protein: CASSIDRREAFF

J gene: TRBJ1-4
clone size: NA
V gene: TRBV6-2/TRBV6-3
D gene: NA
CDR3 length: 12
CDR3 DNA: TGTGCCAGCAGTCTAACCAACGAAAAACTGTTTTTT
CDR3 protein: CASSLTNEKLFF

J gene: TRBJ1-1
clone size: once
V gene: TRBV5-1
D gene: TRBD1
CDR3 length: 13
CDR3 DNA: TGCGCCAGCAGCCTACAACCGGACAGGGGCGCTTTCTTT
CDR3 protein: CASSLQPDRGAFF

J gene: TRBJ2-3
clone size: NA
V gene: TRBV27
D gene: TRBD2
CDR3 length: 15
CDR3 DNA: TGTGCCAGCAGTTTAGCTAGCGGGATGGCGGATACGCAGTATTTT
CDR3 protein: CASSLASGMADTQYF

J gene: TRBJ2-2
clone size: NA
V gene: TRBV9
D gene: TRBD1
CDR3 length: 16
CDR3 DNA: TGTGCCAGCAGCTCCCGGGACAGGGGGAACACCGGGGAGCTGTTTTTT
CDR3 protein: CASSSRDRGNTGELFF

J gene: TRBJ2-3
clone size: NA
V gene: TRBV9
D gene: NA
CDR3 length: 14
CDR3 DNA: TGTGCCAGCAGCGCCCAATCCAGCACAGATACGCAGTATTTT
CDR3 protein: CASSAQSSTDTQYF

J gene: TRBJ2-5
clone size: NA
V gene: TRBV28
D gene: NA
CDR3 length: 12
CDR3 DNA: TGTGCCAGCAGTCCACCTAGGCATGGCCAGTACTTC
CDR3 protein: CASSPPRHGQYF

J gene: TRBJ2-2
clone size: NA
V gene: TRBV7-2
D gene: TRBD2
CDR3 length: 18
CDR3 DNA: TGTGCCAGCAGTCAAACACTAGCGGGAGCCCAGGTGGCCGGGGAGCTGTTTTTT
CDR3 protein: CASSQTLAGAQVAGELFF

J gene: TRBJ1-3
clone size: NA
V gene: TRBV29-1
D gene: NA
CDR3 length: 13
CDR3 DNA: TGCAGCGTGTCCCCGAGCTCTGGAAACACCATATATTTT
CDR3 protein: CSVSPSSGNTIYF

J gene: TRBJ1-1
clone size: NA
V gene: TRBV10-3
D gene: TRBD1
CDR3 length: 17
CDR3 DNA: TGTGCCATCAGTGAGCCCCGGACAGGGAAAGGGTACACTGAAGCTTTCTTT
CDR3 protein: CAISEPRTGKGYTEAFF

J gene: TRBJ2-3
clone size: NA
V gene: TRBV6-1
D gene: TRBD1
CDR3 length: 15
CDR3 DNA: TGTGCCAGCAGTGAAGGAGTGGGACAGGGGGTAGCGCAGTATTTT
CDR3 protein: CASSEGVGQGVAQYF

J gene: TRBJ2-3
clone size: NA
V gene: TRBV6-4
D gene: TRBD2
CDR3 length: 17
CDR3 DNA: TGTGCCAGCAGTGAAACGGGACTAGCGGGGGGCCGGGATACGCAGTATTTT
CDR3 protein: CASSETGLAGGRDTQYF

J gene: TRBJ2-7
clone size: NA
V gene: TRBV6-5
D gene: NA
CDR3 length: 15
CDR3 DNA: TGTGCCAGCAGTCTCGATCCGACAGATTCCTACGAGCAGTACTTC
CDR3 protein: CASSLDPTDSYEQYF

J gene: TRBJ1-1
clone size: NA
V gene: TRBV7-8
D gene: TRBD1
CDR3 length: 14
CDR3 DNA: TGTGCCAGCAGCCTGGGACAGCGCTTTAATGAAGCTTTCTTT
CDR3 protein: CASSLGQRFNEAFF

J gene: TRBJ1-1
clone size: NA
V gene: TRBV11-2
D gene: NA
CDR3 length: 13
CDR3 DNA: TGTGCCAGCAGCTTCACGGGGAACACTGAAGCTTTCTTT
CDR3 protein: CASSFTGNTEAFF

J gene: TRBJ2-1
clone size: NA
V gene: TRBV6-2/TRBV6-3
D gene: TRBD2
CDR3 length: 17
CDR3 DNA: TGTGCCAGCAGTTCGGGGACTAGCGGGGGGAAATACAATGAGCAGTTCTTC
CDR3 protein: CASSSGTSGGKYNEQFF

J gene: TRBJ2-7
clone size: NA
V gene: TRBV6-2/TRBV6-3
D gene: NA
CDR3 length: 13
CDR3 DNA: TGTGCCAGCAGTTTTTCCAACTTGTACGAGCAGTACTTC
CDR3 protein: CASSFSNLYEQYF

J gene: TRBJ2-1
clone size: NA
V gene: TRBV7-2
D gene: TRBD2
CDR3 length: 16
CDR3 DNA: TGTGCCAGCAGCCCGGGGGGGTCTAGAAGGTCCAATGAGCAGTTCTTC
CDR3 protein: CASSPGGSRRSNEQFF

J gene: TRBJ1-2
clone size: NA
V gene: TRBV11-2
D gene: NA
CDR3 length: 15
CDR3 DNA: TGTGCCAGCAGCTTTTATACCTCCAAGGGGTATGGCTACACCTTC
CDR3 protein: CASSFYTSKGYGYTF

J gene: TRBJ1-2
clone size: NA
V gene: TRBV7-2
D gene: NA
CDR3 length: 13
CDR3 DNA: TGTGCCAGCAGCTTTATGAGGGCCGCTGGCTACACCTTC
CDR3 protein: CASSFMRAAGYTF

J gene: TRBJ1-1
clone size: once
V gene: TRBV7-2
D gene: TRBD1
CDR3 length: 15
CDR3 DNA: TGTGCCAGCAGCGCTGACAGGGGGAGGTGGACTGAAGCTTTCTTT
CDR3 protein: CASSADRGRWTEAFF

J gene: TRBJ2-2
clone size: NA
V gene: TRBV7-3
D gene: TRBD2
CDR3 length: 18
CDR3 DNA: TGTGCCAGCAGCCCCGAGATCCTCGCGGGAGGGCCGGGCGGGGAGCTGTTTTTT
CDR3 protein: CASSPEILAGGPGGELFF

J gene: TRBJ2-3
clone size: NA
V gene: TRBV6-6
D gene: NA
CDR3 length: 15
CDR3 DNA: TGTGCCAGCAGCCCGCGCGGGCCCGGCACAGATACGCAGTATTTT
CDR3 protein: CASSPRGPGTDTQYF

J gene: TRBJ2-7
clone size: NA
V gene: TRBV4-3
D gene: TRBD1
CDR3 length: 17
CDR3 DNA: TGCGCCAGCAGCCAATTTATGACCGGGACAGGGGGACACGAGCAGTACTTC
CDR3 protein: CASSQFMTGTGGHEQYF

J gene: TRBJ1-2
clone size: once
V gene: TRBV5-6
D gene: TRBD1
CDR3 length: 14
CDR3 DNA: TGTGCCAGCAGCACCGGTTCAGGGGGCTATGGCTACACCTTC
CDR3 protein: CASSTGSGGYGYTF

J gene: TRBJ2-7
clone size: few
V gene: TRBV28
D gene: TRBD1
CDR3 length: 18
CDR3 DNA: TGTGCCAGCAGTTTTCCGGGACAGGGACGCCTCAACTCCTACGAGCAGTACTTC
CDR3 protein: CASSFPGQGRLNSYEQYF

J gene: TRBJ1-1
clone size: NA
V gene: TRBV30
D gene: NA
CDR3 length: 13
CDR3 DNA: TGTGCCTGGAGCGCCGATCCGGGCACTGAAGCTTTCTTT
CDR3 protein: CAWSADPGTEAFF

J gene: TRBJ2-2
clone size: NA
V gene: TRBV11-2
D gene: NA
CDR3 length: 14
CDR3 DNA: TGTGCCAGCAGCTTAGTGGCGGCGTCCGGGGAGCTGTTTTTT
CDR3 protein: CASSLVAASGELFF

J gene: TRBJ1-2
clone size: NA
V gene: TRBV5-4
D gene: TRBD1
CDR3 length: 15
CDR3 DNA: TGTGCCAGCAGCCGCCCGACAGGGGGAAGGTATGGCTACACCTTC
CDR3 protein: CASSRPTGGRYGYTF

J gene: TRBJ2-1
clone size: NA
V gene: TRBV7-3
D gene: NA
CDR3 length: 13
CDR3 DNA: TGTGCCAGCAGCCTGCAGACCTACAATGAGCAGTTCTTC
CDR3 protein: CASSLQTYNEQFF

J gene: TRBJ2-3
clone size: NA
V gene: TRBV19
D gene: TRBD1
CDR3 length: 14
CDR3 DNA: TGTGCCAGTAGTAGAGGACAGGGGCCAGATACGCAGTATTTT
CDR3 protein: CASSRGQGPDTQYF

J gene: TRBJ2-5
clone size: once
V gene: TRBV12-3/TRBV12-4
D gene: NA
CDR3 length: 13
CDR3 DNA: TGTGCCAGCAGTTTAACAGTAAAAGAGACCCAGTACTTC
CDR3 protein: CASSLTVKETQYF

J gene: TRBJ2-2
clone size: NA
V gene: TRBV19
D gene: TRBD2
CDR3 length: 14
CDR3 DNA: TGTGCCAGTAGTAAACTAGCGGGCACCGGGGAGCTGTTTTTT
CDR3 protein: CASSKLAGTGELFF

J gene: TRBJ1-1
clone size: few
V gene: TRBV21-1
D gene: NA
CDR3 length: 14
CDR3 DNA: TGTGCCAGCAAAAAGGGGGCGGGTAACACTGAAGCTTTCTTT
CDR3 protein: CASKKGAGNTEAFF

J gene: TRBJ2-2
clone size: NA
V gene: TRBV9
D gene: TRBD2
CDR3 length: 19
CDR3 DNA: TGTGCCAGCAGCGTAGTAGGACTAGCGGGGGGGAGGAACACCGGGGAGCTGTTTTTT
CDR3 protein: CASSVVGLAGGRNTGELFF

J gene: TRBJ1-1
clone size: NA
V gene: TRBV6-2/TRBV6-3
D gene: NA
CDR3 length: 16
CDR3 DNA: TGTGCCAGCAGTTACGGGGCCAATACTCTTAGAACTGAAGCTTTCTTT
CDR3 protein: CASSYGANTLRTEAFF

J gene: TRBJ2-7
clone size: NA
V gene: TRBV6-5
D gene: NA
CDR3 length: 14
CDR3 DNA: TGTGCCAGCAGTCTGCCGGGACATGGCTACGAGCAGTACTTC
CDR3 protein: CASSLPGHGYEQYF

J gene: TRBJ1-5
clone size: NA
V gene: TRBV19
D gene: NA
CDR3 length: 16
CDR3 DNA: TGTGCCAGTAGAGCCGGGATGGGTTATAGCAATCAGCCCCAGCATTTT
CDR3 protein: CASRAGMGYSNQPQHF

J gene: TRBJ1-5
clone size: NA
V gene: TRBV9
D gene: NA
CDR3 length: 14
CDR3 DNA: TGTGCCAGCAGCGTAACCGGGGATGAACAGCCCCAGCATTTT
CDR3 protein: CASSVTGDEQPQHF

J gene: TRBJ1-2
clone size: NA
V gene: TRBV4-2
D gene: NA
CDR3 length: 14
CDR3 DNA: TGTGCCAGCAGCCAAGAGACAAGCCTCTATGGCTACACCTTC
CDR3 protein: CASSQETSLYGYTF

J gene: TRBJ1-4
clone size: NA
V gene: TRBV7-9
D gene: TRBD1
CDR3 length: 17
CDR3 DNA: TGTGCCAGCAGCCGACAGGGCTCGGGGAGACTTAATGAAAAACTGTTTTTT
CDR3 protein: CASSRQGSGRLNEKLFF

J gene: TRBJ2-5
clone size: few
V gene: TRBV5-1
D gene: NA
CDR3 length: 14
CDR3 DNA: TGCGCCAGCAGCCTCCCGGCTAGCCAGGAGACCCAGTACTTC
CDR3 protein: CASSLPASQETQYF

J gene: TRBJ2-3
clone size: NA
V gene: TRBV19
D gene: NA
CDR3 length: 16
CDR3 DNA: TGTGCCAGTAGCTCACGGACTATGTGGGGTTCAGATACGCAGTATTTT
CDR3 protein: CASSSRTMWGSDTQYF

J gene: TRBJ2-5
clone size: once
V gene: TRBV29-1
D gene: NA
CDR3 length: 18
CDR3 DNA: TGCAGCGTTGAAGAAAAAACCTCCCTCGGGACTTGGAAAGAGACCCAGTACTTC
CDR3 protein: CSVEEKTSLGTWKETQYF

J gene: TRBJ2-7
clone size: NA
V gene: TRBV27
D gene: TRBD1
CDR3 length: 14
CDR3 DNA: TGTGCCAGCAGTTTGAGGGGGCCCCCCTACGAGCAGTACTTC
CDR3 protein: CASSLRGPPYEQYF

J gene: TRBJ1-2
clone size: NA
V gene: TRBV12-5
D gene: NA
CDR3 length: 12
CDR3 DNA: TGTGCTAGTGGTTTGAGGAGAGTTGGCTACACCTTC
CDR3 protein: CASGLRRVGYTF

J gene: TRBJ1-3
clone size: NA
V gene: TRBV9
D gene: TRBD1
CDR3 length: 15
CDR3 DNA: TGTGCCAGCAGCGCCCAACAGGGGGCCCGGGACACCATATATTTT
CDR3 protein: CASSAQQGARDTIYF

J gene: TRBJ2-2
clone size: once
V gene: TRBV6-4
D gene: NA
CDR3 length: 14
CDR3 DNA: TGTGCCAGCAGTGACCGGGGAACCACCGGGGAGCTGTTTTTT
CDR3 protein: CASSDRGTTGELFF

J gene: TRBJ2-1
clone size: NA
V gene: TRBV20-1
D gene: TRBD2
CDR3 length: 17
CDR3 DNA: TGCAGTGCTAGTCTAGCGGGAGGCGCCCTTACTAACAATGAGCAGTTCTTC
CDR3 protein: CSASLAGGALTNNEQFF

J gene: TRBJ1-1
clone size: NA
V gene: TRBV11-2
D gene: NA
CDR3 length: 11
CDR3 DNA: TGTGCCAGCAGCTTAGTCAATGAAGCTTTCTTT
CDR3 protein: CASSLVNEAFF

J gene: TRBJ1-2
clone size: NA
V gene: TRBV7-9
D gene: TRBD1
CDR3 length: 15
CDR3 DNA: TGTGCCAGCAGCCAGACAGGGGGCCTAGCCTATGGCTACACCTTC
CDR3 protein: CASSQTGGLAYGYTF

J gene: TRBJ2-5
clone size: NA
V gene: TRBV28
D gene: TRBD1
CDR3 length: 15
CDR3 DNA: TGTGCCAGCAGTGACGCCGGGACAGGGGAAGAGACCCAGTACTTC
CDR3 protein: CASSDAGTGEETQYF

J gene: TRBJ1-1
clone size: NA
V gene: TRBV7-2
D gene: NA
CDR3 length: 12
CDR3 DNA: TGTGCCAGCAGCTTTGGAGTCACTGAAGCTTTCTTT
CDR3 protein: CASSFGVTEAFF